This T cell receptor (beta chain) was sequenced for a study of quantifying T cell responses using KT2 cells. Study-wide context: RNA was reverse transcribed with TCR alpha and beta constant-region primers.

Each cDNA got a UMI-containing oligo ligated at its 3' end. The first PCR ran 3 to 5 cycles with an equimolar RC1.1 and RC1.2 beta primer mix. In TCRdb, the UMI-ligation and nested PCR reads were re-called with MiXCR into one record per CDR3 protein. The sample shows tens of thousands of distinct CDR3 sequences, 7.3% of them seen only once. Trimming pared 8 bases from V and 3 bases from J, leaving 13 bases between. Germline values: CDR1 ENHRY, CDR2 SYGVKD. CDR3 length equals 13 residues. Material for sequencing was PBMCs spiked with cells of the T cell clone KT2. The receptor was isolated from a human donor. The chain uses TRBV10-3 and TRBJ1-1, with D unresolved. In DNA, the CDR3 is TGTGCCATCTCAGTGACTGAGTACACTGAAGCTTTCTTT. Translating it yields CAISVTEYTEAFF.